The sequence of this T cell receptor (beta chain) was determined in a study of shared clonotypes between healthy human individuals. Study observations and caveats: The study's rarefaction showed incomplete sorted-subset sequencing despite large depth. It was expected that sequencing depth would affect clonotype sharing among donors.

The authors split each subset's genomic DNA evenly across several immunoSEQ plates. Repertoires were generated with immunoSEQ multiplex PCR, while TCRdb's copy carries only in-frame clones and drops some. The data show about 700,000 clones, approximately 90% seen once. Terminally differentiated effector memory CD45RA+ cells were excluded from the naive CD8 cells, which were CD45RO-negative and positively selected for CCR7. The sample holds one count of this clone. The antigen remains undetermined. The sample comprised naive CD8+ T cells sorted from blood. The origin of this receptor is a man younger than 45 in good health.

The CDR3 coding sequence is TGTGCCAGCAGCTCTACACCTGTTAGGGAGCAGTACTTC. Its protein is CASSSTPVREQYF. The chain links TRBV27 to TRBJ2-7; D is undetermined. This CDR3 has 13 residues. CDR1 is MNHEY, CDR2 SMNVEV, per germline (reference sequence). V was shortened by 6 bases and J by 7 bases, with 16 bases between the two germline ends.